This T cell receptor beta chain was recorded in a study of human T cells and chemical hapten exposure. In the study overall: Reading of the patch tests, which applied 0.01% DPC to the upper back, occurred at 6 days. Study-wide results and caveats: Expanded TCR sets contained significantly more large CDR3 similarity clusters than controls.

This clonotype has ten or more counts. Its antigen remains unknown. As to time point: patch test 3, about 24 weeks after DPC sensitization. Treatment noted: therapeutic diphenylcyclopropenone sensitization with weekly scalp DPC. Researchers extracted total RNA from unfractionated whole blood. Blood sampling preceded each patch test application. V shed 0 bases and J shed 0 bases, with 4 bases lying between them. CDR1 SGHRS and CDR2 YFSETQ come from the germline V gene. The CDR3 runs to 14 residues. Via MiXCR, TCRdb re-called the RACE reads, giving one row per CDR3 protein. This table has 30,000 to 40,000 distinct CDR3 sequences, roughly 13% appearing once.

This specimen was whole blood, taken in connection with sensitization to the hapten diphenylcyclopropenone (DPC). The V and J genes are TRBV5-1 and TRBJ1-5; unclear D gene. This sequence was found in a woman between 40 and 50 years old with alopecia areata. Some clones in this sample may be carry-over from other donors' samples. The CDR3 region is CASSLGNSNQPQHF. CDR3 DNA sequence: TGCGCCAGCAGCTTGGGGAATAGCAATCAGCCCCAGCATTTT. Based on the CDR3 plus reference TRBV5-1 and TRBJ1-5, the full variable domain is KAGVTQTPRYLIKTRGQQVTLSCSPISGHRSVSWYQQTPGQGLQFLFEYFSETQRNKGNFPGRFSGRQFSNSRSEMNVSTLELGDSALYLCASSLGNSNQPQHFGDGTRLSIL.